The present TCR beta chain was sequenced within a study of T cells after yellow fever vaccination. Overall study findings and caveats: The secondary response peaked faster, at day 5 versus 15, but was weaker. Shared CD4/CD8 clonotypes were a small share, likely from convergent recombination.

TCRdb itself ran the 5' RACE reads through MiXCR, one entry per CDR3 protein. The data contain 400,000 to 650,000 distinct CDR3 sequences, less than 25% of them singletons. This clonotype has more than one count but fewer than ten. The antigen is undetermined. Germline CDR1 ENHRY, CDR2 SYGVKD. J lost 4 bases, V lost 6 bases, and 8 bases had no gene match. This CDR3 spans 17 amino acids. The V call is TRBV10-3, the J call TRBJ2-3, with 15 bases matching TRBD2. The source was PBMCs, collected roughly 20 days after the first yellow fever vaccination. This clonotype was sampled from a man aged 18-30 years who received the YFV17D yellow fever vaccine. The CDR3, as DNA: TGTGCCATCAGGGCGCCGGGACTAGCGGGGGGAGCAGATACGCAGTATTTT. Amino acid sequence: CAIRAPGLAGGADTQYF.